The 8 T cell receptor beta chains below all came from one sample that was sequenced in a study of T-cell memory formation after mild COVID-19. Each CDR3 protein is one row after TCRdb ran MiXCR on the 5' RACE reads. The sample comprises about 300,000 distinct CDR3 sequences, just under 20% of which are singletons, and around a fifth rests with the top ten. Sequences were obtained from PBMCs or a T cell subset sorted from them (not recorded which). The origin of the receptors is a man aged 18 to 35 who had mild COVID-19 (a few samples of this study predate the infection). Cell type and time point are not known.

Only a few counts were recorded for this clonotype. This rearrangement joins TRBV11-2 to TRBJ2-7, with D perhaps TRBD2 (7 bases). Trimming pared 8 bases from V and 2 bases from J, leaving 13 bases between. This CDR3 region has 13 residues. The germline CDR1 and CDR2 sequences are SGHAT and FQNNGV. The CDR3 DNA reads TGTGCCAGCTCCCGAGGGGGGGCCTACGAGCAGTACGTC. This translates into CASSRGGAYEQYV.

The table lists this clonotype with many counts. The chain carries TRBV5-1 and TRBJ2-3, with D uncertain. The germline V gene has CDR1 SGHRS and CDR2 YFSETQ. V was shortened by 4 bases and J by 8 bases, with 17 bases between the two germline ends. This CDR3 region has 14 residues. The CDR3 DNA reads TGCGCCAGCAGCCCGGACCCCTCCTCGGGTACGCAGTATTTT. Its translation is CASSPDPSSGTQYF.

This clonotype came up a few times. The chain combines TRBV4-3 with TRBJ1-1; tentatively, D is TRBD1 (6 bases). Looked up from germline, CDR1 is LGHNA and CDR2 is YSLEER. Between the trimmed V and J ends, which lost 4 bases and 0 bases, there was a span of 12 bases. CDR3 size: 15 residues. The CDR3 loop reads CASSLWTALNTEAFF. The CDR3 DNA sequence: TGCGCCAGCAGCCTCTGGACAGCTCTGAACACTGAAGCTTTCTTT.

This clonotype has a handful of counts. CDR3: CASSEGPLGETQYF. The CDR3 coding sequence is TGTGCCAGCAGCGAGGGACCCTTGGGAGAGACCCAGTACTTC. This chain uses TRBV9 with TRBJ2-5, with D perhaps TRBD1 or TRBD2 (5 bases each). In germline, CDR1 is SGDLS, CDR2 YYNGEE. The CDR3 covers 14 residues. V lost 3 bases and J lost 4, with 13 bases in between.

This clonotype was seen more than once but under ten times. The rearrangement uses TRBV3-1 and TRBJ2-7; D gene uncertain. Germline CDR1 and CDR2: LGHDT and YNNKEL (reference sequence). The V and J ends lost 4 bases and 1 base respectively, with 11 bases between them. The CDR3 is made up of 14 amino acids. The CDR3 loop is CASSPESRSYEQYF. In nucleotides, the CDR3 is TGTGCCAGCAGCCCCGAGTCGAGATCCTACGAGCAGTACTTC.

This clonotype was observed a single time. The chain carries TRBV19 and TRBJ1-1; 7 positions match TRBD1. J was trimmed by 6 bases and V by 6 bases; bases with no gene match: 7. Germline V lookup: CDR1 LNHDA, CDR2 SQIVND (reference sequence). This CDR3 has 13 residues. CDR3 in amino acids: CASSSTGAAEAFF. DNA for the CDR3: TGTGCCAGTAGCTCAACAGGGGCGGCTGAAGCTTTCTTT. Looking up the rest from reference TRBV19 and TRBJ1-1 gives the full variable domain: DGGITQSPKYLFRKEGQNVTLSCEQNLNHDAMYWYRQDPGQGLRLIYYSQIVNDFQKGDIAEGYSVSREKKESFPLTVTSAQKNPTAFYLCASSSTGAAEAFFGQGTRLTVV.

The chain uses TRBV24-1 and TRBJ2-7, with D tentatively TRBD1 (5 bases). The length of the CDR3 is 16 residues. The V end was cut by 1 base, the J end by 2 bases, with 14 bases between. CDR1 is KGHDR and CDR2 is SFDVKD in the germline V gene. The CDR3 region has the DNA TGTGCCACCAGTGATTTTCCCCAGACAGCCACCTACGAGCAGTACTTC. This gives the protein CATSDFPQTATYEQYF.

This clonotype was recorded a few times. This chain connects TRBV12-3 or TRBV12-4 to TRBJ1-1; TRBD1 is a possible D gene (5 bases). The CDR3 has 14 residues. V was shortened by 2 bases and J by 7 bases, with 14 bases between the two germline ends. For the CDR3, the DNA is TGTGCCAGCAGTTTATTCCCCGACAGCCTTGAAGCTTTCTTT. It encodes CASSLFPDSLEAFF.